The T cell receptor (beta chain) under discussion was sequenced for a study of cytomegalovirus exposure and HLA in healthy donors. This clone was seen only a few times. The antigen is not known. Overall study results and limits: The study recorded some 160 TCR beta chains that were cytomegalovirus-associated.

V was pared by 2 bases and J by 4 bases, with 12 bases between. Looked up from germline, CDR1 is SEHNR and CDR2 is FQNEAQ (reference sequence). The CDR3 extends over 14 amino acids. Generated by immunoSEQ multiplex PCR, the TCRdb table keeps only in-frame clones and is missing some. The repertoire holds around 75,000 clones, with around four fifths as singletons. V and J are TRBV7-9 and TRBJ2-7, with D perhaps TRBD1 (6 bases). Material: PBMCs. The origin of this receptor is a man between 25 and 39 years old in good health and CMV-seronegative. The CDR3 is CASSLQGSTYEQYF. The CDR3, as DNA: TGTGCCAGCAGCTTACAGGGGAGTACATACGAGCAGTACTTC.